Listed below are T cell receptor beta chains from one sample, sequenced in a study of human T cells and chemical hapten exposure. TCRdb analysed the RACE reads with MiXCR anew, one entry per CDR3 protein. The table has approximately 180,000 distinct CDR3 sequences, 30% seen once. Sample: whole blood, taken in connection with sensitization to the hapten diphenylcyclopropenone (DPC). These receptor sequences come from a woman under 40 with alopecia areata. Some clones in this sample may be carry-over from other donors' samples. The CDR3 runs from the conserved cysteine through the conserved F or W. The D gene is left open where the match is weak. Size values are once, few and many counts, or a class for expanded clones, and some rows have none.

TGTGCCAGCTCACGGATGGCAGGGGGCGGCGATCAGCCCCAGCATTTT CASSRMAGGGDQPQHF TRBJ1-5 few TRBD1 TRBV18
TGTGCCAGCAGTTTGGTGGCGGGAGCCCTCTCCTACAATGAGCAGTTCTTC CASSLVAGALSYNEQFF TRBJ2-1 once TRBD2 TRBV28
TGTGCCAGCAGCCCCCCGGGACTAGGAAACAATGAGCAGTTCTTC CASSPPGLGNNEQFF TRBJ2-1 - TRBD2 TRBV7-6
TGCGCCAGCAGCCTGACAGGGTTGGCCTACGAGCAGTACTTC CASSLTGLAYEQYF TRBJ2-7 - TRBD1 TRBV5-1
TGTGCCAGCAACCTGGGGACCTACGAGCAGTACTTC CASNLGTYEQYF TRBJ2-7 - - TRBV2
TGTGCCAGCAGCCCCCGAAGGCAGGCGGAGACCCAGTACTTC CASSPRRQAETQYF TRBJ2-5 few - TRBV7-9
TGTGCCAGCAGCCCCTACACCGGGGAGCTGTTTTTT CASSPYTGELFF TRBJ2-2 few - TRBV28
TGTGCCAGCAGTTTAGGTCGACAGGGCTACACCTTC CASSLGRQGYTF TRBJ1-2 - - TRBV12-3/TRBV12-4
TGTGCCAGCAGTTTACAACAGGGCAATCAGCCCCAGCATTTT CASSLQQGNQPQHF TRBJ1-5 - - TRBV28
TGTGCCAGCAGTGTCGCAGGGAGCTCCTATAATTCACCCCTCCACTTT CASSVAGSSYNSPLHF TRBJ1-6 - - TRBV25-1
TGTGCCAGCAGCCCGGACCCGGGGACCTACGAGCAGTACTTC CASSPDPGTYEQYF TRBJ2-7 few - TRBV3-1
TGTGCCAGCAGCTACAGGGGGAATGAAAAACTGTTTTTT CASSYRGNEKLFF TRBJ1-4 once TRBD1 TRBV7-2
TGTGCCAGCAGGCGTGTGGGGGGTACGCAGTATTTT CASRRVGGTQYF TRBJ2-3 - - TRBV3-1
TGTGCCAGCAGTTACCCCCGGGGGGTGTCCATGGGAAACACCATATATTTT CASSYPRGVSMGNTIYF TRBJ1-3 - - TRBV6-6
TGTGCCAGCACCCAACGTGGACAGGGTGGAGCCTACGAGCAGTACTTC CASTQRGQGGAYEQYF TRBJ2-7 many TRBD1 TRBV6-2/TRBV6-3
TGTGCCAGCAGCTTGAGTCTACAGGCGCATTCACCCCTCCACTTT CASSLSLQAHSPLHF TRBJ1-6 - - TRBV7-8
TGTGCCAGCAGTCGGGACGGCACGGCAGATACGCAGTATTTT CASSRDGTADTQYF TRBJ2-3 - - TRBV12-3/TRBV12-4
TGTGCCAGCACCAAATGGCGGGGCAATCAGCCCCAGCATTTT CASTKWRGNQPQHF TRBJ1-5 - - TRBV28
TGTGCCAGCAGCTTGGCGGGACGACTAGCGTCAACCTACAATGAGCAGTTCTTC CASSLAGRLASTYNEQFF TRBJ2-1 few TRBD2 TRBV7-8
TGTGCCAGCAGTTTAGTGAAGGCCTCAGATACGCAGTATTTT CASSLVKASDTQYF TRBJ2-3 few - TRBV28